Shown below are 18 T cell receptor beta chains from a single sample sequenced in a study of radiation and T cells in renal cell carcinoma. Time point here: blood 4 weeks post-SBRT, at nephrectomy. Specified treatment: 15 Gy SBRT to primary tumor, nephrectomy 4 weeks later. Repertoires were generated with immunoSEQ multiplex PCR, while TCRdb's copy carries only in-frame clones and drops some. The repertoire has about 86,000 clones, 70% to 90% of them found once; the top ten carry roughly 8.8%. Here the sequenced sample was blood, taken from a patient whose treatment included radiotherapy and nephrectomy. The receptors were sampled from a man aged 50 to 59 with renal cell carcinoma.

The rearrangement joins TRBV2 to TRBJ2-3; D remains ambiguous. The CDR3 extends over 13 amino acids. CDR1 SNHLY and CDR2 FYNNEI come from the germline V gene. Trimming took 8 bases from V and 0 from J, leaving 9 bases between them. The CDR3 is CASPAGSTDTQYF. The CDR3 region has the DNA TGTGCCAGCCCGGCAGGAAGCACAGATACGCAGTATTTT. Full variable domain (missing parts from reference TRBV2 and TRBJ2-3): EPEVTQTPSHQVTQMGQEVILRCVPISNHLYFYWYRQILGQKVEFLVSFYNNEISEKSEIFDDQFSVERPDGSNFTLKIRSTKLEDSAMYFCASPAGSTDTQYFGPGTRLTVL.

The chain recombines TRBV18 with TRBJ2-3; D not certain. CDR3 length: 11 residues. Germline CDR1 KGHSH, CDR2 LQKENI. Trimming left V 2 bases short and J 5 bases short, with 2 bases between. CDR3 region: CASSPGDTQYF. The CDR3 DNA is TGTGCCAGCTCACCAGGAGATACGCAGTATTTT. The entire variable domain, with the rest obtained from reference TRBV18 and TRBJ2-3, is as follows: NAGVMQNPRHLVRRRGQEARLRCSPMKGHSHVYWYRQLPEEGLKFMVYLQKENIIDESGMPKERFSAEFPKEGPSILRIQQVVRGDSAAYFCASSPGDTQYFGPGTRLTVL.

The V gene is TRBV7-2, the J gene TRBJ2-5; 11 nucleotides align to TRBD2. Germline V gene lookup returns CDR1 SGHTA and CDR2 FQGNSA. V lost 5 bases, J lost 2 bases, and 7 bases stayed unmatched. This CDR3 is built from 16 residues. The CDR3 DNA reads TGTGCCAGCAGCCCCCTAGCGGGGGGCAGACAAGAGACCCAGTACTTC. This gives the protein CASSPLAGGRQETQYF.

V is TRBV18 and J is TRBJ2-7; 8 positions match TRBD1. Germline V gives CDR1 KGHSH, CDR2 LQKENI. The CDR3 runs 15 residues. The V and J ends lost 3 bases and 4 bases, in that order; junction bases with no gene match: 8. The CDR3, as DNA: TGTGCCAGCTCACCCAACCGGGACAGGTTTTACGAGCAGTACTTC. This codes for CASSPNRDRFYEQYF.

The chain uses TRBV7-9 and TRBJ1-2; 8 bases map to TRBD1. The trim removed 3 bases at V and 4 bases at J, leaving 7 bases unmatched. The CDR3 sequence is 15 residues long. Germline assignment: CDR1 SEHNR and CDR2 FQNEAQ (reference sequence). The CDR3 here is CASSLSSQGAYGYTF. CDR3 bases: TGTGCCAGCAGCTTGAGTAGTCAGGGGGCCTATGGCTACACCTTC.

V is TRBV6-1 and J is TRBJ2-1; D uncertain. CDR1 is MNHNS and CDR2 is SASEGT in the germline V gene. This CDR3 region has 16 residues. Trimming cost V 4 bases and J 0 bases, with 13 bases left between them. The DNA of the CDR3 is TGTGCCAGCAGTGGACGTGGACGCAGCTCCTACAATGAGCAGTTCTTC. Encoded protein: CASSGRGRSSYNEQFF.

The rearrangement uses TRBV21-1 and TRBJ1-5; whether TRBD1, the table's D call, matches the DNA was not checked. TRBV21-1 is deemed a pseudogene. The CDR3 contains 15 residues. This CDR3 is CASSITGLGNQPQHF. The CDR3 coding sequence is TGTGCCAGCAGCATCACAGGTCTGGGCAATCAGCCCCAGCATTTT.

The rearrangement joins TRBV7-2 to TRBJ2-5; a possible D gene is TRBD1 (5 bases). Germline loops: CDR1 SGHTA, CDR2 FQGNSA. The CDR3 has 13 amino acids. The V end was cut by 4 bases, the J end by 5 bases, with 11 bases between. CDR3 bases: TGTGCCAGCAGCTCCAGGGTCACGGAGACCCAGTACTTC. It codes for CASSSRVTETQYF.

This chain's CDR3 is CASSPQGGSTEAFF. The CDR3 region has the DNA TGTGCCAGCAGCCCGCAGGGGGGGTCCACTGAAGCTTTCTTT. The chain joins TRBV7-2 to TRBJ1-1, with 7 bases lining up with TRBD1. CDR3 length equals 14 residues. The junction had 7 bases not matched to a gene; V was cut back by 5 bases and J by 4 bases. Germline CDR1 is SGHTA and CDR2 is FQGNSA.

The rearrangement uses TRBV20-1 and TRBJ1-2, with D perhaps TRBD1 (5 bases). Germline assignment: CDR1 DFQATT and CDR2 SNEGSKA (reference sequence). V was pared by 7 bases and J by 8 bases, with 11 bases between. The CDR3 covers 10 residues. The CDR3 reads CSGTPGGYTF. The DNA of the CDR3 is TGCAGTGGCACGCCAGGGGGCTACACCTTC.

The J gene is TRBJ2-1, the V gene TRBV7-9; no firm D call. Germline V CDR1 and CDR2: SEHNR, FQNEAQ (reference sequence). The CDR3 is 14 residues long. The V end lost 7 bases, the J end lost 2 bases, and 12 bases lay between the germline ends. The CDR3 sequence is CASTPSSPYNEQFF. Here the CDR3 DNA reads TGTGCCAGCACCCCGAGCTCCCCCTACAATGAGCAGTTCTTC.

This clone was seen once. The V call is TRBV9, the J call TRBJ1-6, with 7 bases matching TRBD1. The J segment lost 3 bases and the V segment lost 4 bases, leaving 4 bases of the junction unmatched. This CDR3 has 15 residues. CDR1 and CDR2 from the germline V gene are SGDLS and YYNGEE. The CDR3, as DNA: TGTGCCAGCAGCACCCGGGACAGCTATAATTCACCCCTCCACTTT. It translates to CASSTRDSYNSPLHF. Full variable domain (missing parts from reference TRBV9 and TRBJ1-6): DSGVTQTPKHLITATGQRVTLRCSPRSGDLSVYWYQQSLDQGLQFLIQYYNGEERAKGNILERFSAQQFPDLHSELNLSSLELGDSALYFCASSTRDSYNSPLHFGNGTRLTVT.

The CDR3 region is CASSREAYGAGGYTF. CDR3 sequence (DNA): TGTGCCAGCAGCCGGGAGGCTTACGGGGCGGGTGGCTACACCTTC. The J gene is TRBJ1-2, the V gene TRBV6-5, with a tentative D call TRBD1 (5 bases). The V gene's germline CDR1 is MNHEY and CDR2 SVGAGI. V gave up 6 bases and J gave up 7 bases, with 21 bases separating them. This CDR3 has 15 amino acids.

This sequence joins TRBV28 and TRBJ2-7; D possibly corresponds to TRBD2 (5 bases). Deletions cut 1 base from V and 4 bases from J, with 23 bases between. The CDR3 covers 18 residues. Germline loops: CDR1 MDHEN, CDR2 SYDVKM. The CDR3 DNA follows: TGTGCCAGCAGTTTATCCGAGGGAACACCTCTCATGGCATACGAGCAGTACTTC. Protein product: CASSLSEGTPLMAYEQYF.

The chain is built from TRBV5-1 and TRBJ1-2; D remains unclear. The CDR3 sequence is 12 residues long. The ends were cut back, 4 bases at V and 5 bases at J, with 9 bases in the middle. The germline V gene has CDR1 SGHRS and CDR2 YFSETQ. As DNA, the CDR3 is TGCGCCAGCAGCGGGTTAACGTATGGCTACACCTTC. It is translated as CASSGLTYGYTF.

V and J are TRBV7-3 and TRBJ2-5; 7 bases line up with TRBD2. CDR3 length: 13 residues. V dropped 11 bases and J dropped 5; count of bases not matched to a gene: 11. The germline gives CDR1 SGHTA, CDR2 FQGTGA. The CDR3 sequence is CASQRGEGETQYF. For the CDR3, the DNA is TGTGCCTCCCAGCGGGGAGAAGGTGAGACCCAGTACTTC.

This clone was detected only a few times. The rearrangement uses TRBV6-1 and TRBJ2-1, with 11 bases aligning to TRBD2. The CDR3 totals 15 residues. J was trimmed by 8 bases and V by 4 bases; bases with no gene match: 7. Germline V gene lookup returns CDR1 MNHNS and CDR2 SASEGT. The CDR3 here is CASSVTSGSVYEQFF. The CDR3 coding sequence is TGTGCCAGCAGTGTAACTAGCGGGAGCGTCTATGAGCAGTTCTTC.

V and J are TRBV4-2 and TRBJ2-1; D may be TRBD2 (5 bases). The CDR3 runs 15 residues. From germline, CDR1 is LGHNA and CDR2 YNFKEQ. V lost 1 base, J lost 6 bases, and 13 bases lay in between. The chain's CDR3 is CASSQAWAGLNEQFF. CDR3 DNA sequence: TGTGCCAGCAGCCAAGCTTGGGCGGGCCTCAATGAGCAGTTCTTC.